What follows describes a single T cell receptor beta chain. Its antigen is not yet known. The record has no base qualities; no much larger clone is one base away. V was cut back by 3 bases and J by 3 bases, leaving a gap of 13 bases between them. The CDR3 has 15 amino acids, counting the end cysteine and phenylalanine. Just CDR3 DNA is preserved here, 45 bases in frame from base 1. CDR1 and CDR2, per the germline V gene (reference sequence), are LGHDT and YNNKEL. Library creation used RT-PCR. The data were produced on an Illumina MiSeq. In TCRdb, the public reads were trimmed at Q25 with fastp and aligned with MiXCR, with productive beta chains retained. For every CDR3 protein sequence, its rows merge into one entry that carries the most common genes and DNA. This sample lists about 360 distinct CDR3 sequences; over 40% were detected once. Jointly, the top ten make up about 11% of the sample. The data originate from a study of CD4 T cell repertoires and nickel (dated by TCRdb to about 2020).

The clonotype was recovered from a human donor in a nickel allergy study, with or without nickel allergy (not recorded which). It is not recorded whether this sample comes from one donor or several. The sequenced sample was CD4+ T cells from blood, not recorded whether cultured. Recombination linked TRBV3-1 to TRBJ2-3, with no confident D gene call. The DNA sequence reads TGTGCCAGCAGCCACTGGCGCTTCGGGACAGATACGCAGTATTTT. Its amino acids are CASSHWRFGTDTQYF.